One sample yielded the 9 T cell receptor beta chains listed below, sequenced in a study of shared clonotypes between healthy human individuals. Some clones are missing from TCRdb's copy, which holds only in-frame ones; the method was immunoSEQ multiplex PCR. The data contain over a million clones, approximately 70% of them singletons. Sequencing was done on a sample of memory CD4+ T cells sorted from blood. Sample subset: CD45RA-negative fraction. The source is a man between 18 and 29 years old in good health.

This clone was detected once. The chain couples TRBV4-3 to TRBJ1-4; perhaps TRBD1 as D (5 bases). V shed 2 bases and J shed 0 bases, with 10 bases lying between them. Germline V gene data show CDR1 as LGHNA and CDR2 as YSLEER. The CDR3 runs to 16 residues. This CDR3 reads CASSQWGLATNEKLFF. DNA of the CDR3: TGCGCCAGCAGCCAATGGGGACTTGCAACTAATGAAAAACTGTTTTTT.

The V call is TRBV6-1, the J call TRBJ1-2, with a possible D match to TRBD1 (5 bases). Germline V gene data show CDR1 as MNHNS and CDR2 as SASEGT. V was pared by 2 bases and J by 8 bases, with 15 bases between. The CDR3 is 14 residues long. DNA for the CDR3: TGTGCCAGCAGTGAAAGCAGACAGAATGGAGGCTACACCTTC. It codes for CASSESRQNGGYTF.

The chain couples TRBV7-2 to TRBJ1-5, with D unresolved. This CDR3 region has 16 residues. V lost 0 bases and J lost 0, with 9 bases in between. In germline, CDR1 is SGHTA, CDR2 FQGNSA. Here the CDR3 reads CASSLAAGISNQPQHF. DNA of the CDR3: TGTGCCAGCAGCTTAGCCGCCGGTATTAGCAATCAGCCCCAGCATTTT.

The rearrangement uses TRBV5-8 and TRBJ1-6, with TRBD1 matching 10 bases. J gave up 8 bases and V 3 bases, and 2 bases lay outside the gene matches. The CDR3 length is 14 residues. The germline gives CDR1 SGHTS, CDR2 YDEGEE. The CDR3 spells CASSWGTGDSPLHF. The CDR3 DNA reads TGTGCCAGCAGCTGGGGGACAGGGGATTCACCCCTCCACTTT.

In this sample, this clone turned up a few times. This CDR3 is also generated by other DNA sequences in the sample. The CDR3 loop reads CASSDSYEQYF. CDR3 nucleotides: TGCGCCAGCAGCGACAGCTACGAGCAGTACTTC. The rearrangement uses TRBV10-1 and TRBJ2-7, with a tentative D call TRBD1 (5 bases). V lost 6 bases and J 3 bases, leaving 6 bases between the germline ends. This CDR3 is 11 amino acids long. Germline loops: CDR1 WNHNN, CDR2 SYGVQD (reference sequence).

The CDR3 bases are TGTGCCAGCAGTAACCCCTGGGGCCAGGAGACCCAGTACTTC. Translation gives CASSNPWGQETQYF. The chain joins TRBV6-1 to TRBJ2-5; possible D gene TRBD1, 5 bases. Per the germline V gene, CDR1 is MNHNS and CDR2 is SASEGT. The CDR3 totals 14 residues. The V gene lost 5 bases and the J gene lost 5 bases, with 15 bases spanning the gap.

The CDR3 DNA reads TGTGCCAGTAGTATAGGACCGATCGACTCACCCCTCCACTTT. This gives the protein CASSIGPIDSPLHF. The gene calls are TRBV19 and TRBJ1-6; D unresolved. The germline CDR1 and CDR2 sequences are LNHDA and SQIVND (reference sequence). V was clipped by 1 base and J by 10 bases, with 11 bases between them. There are 14 residues in the CDR3.

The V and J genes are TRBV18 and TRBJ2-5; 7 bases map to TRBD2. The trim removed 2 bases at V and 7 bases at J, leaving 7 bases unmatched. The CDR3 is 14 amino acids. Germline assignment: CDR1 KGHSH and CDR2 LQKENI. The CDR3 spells CASSPTAGEVTQYF. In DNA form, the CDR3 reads TGTGCCAGCTCACCAACCGCGGGAGAGGTGACCCAGTACTTC.

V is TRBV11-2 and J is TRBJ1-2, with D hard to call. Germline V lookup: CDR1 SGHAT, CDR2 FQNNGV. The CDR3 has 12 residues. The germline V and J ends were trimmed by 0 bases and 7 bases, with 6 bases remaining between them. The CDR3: CASSLDISGYTF. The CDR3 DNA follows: TGTGCCAGCAGCTTAGATATAAGTGGCTACACCTTC.